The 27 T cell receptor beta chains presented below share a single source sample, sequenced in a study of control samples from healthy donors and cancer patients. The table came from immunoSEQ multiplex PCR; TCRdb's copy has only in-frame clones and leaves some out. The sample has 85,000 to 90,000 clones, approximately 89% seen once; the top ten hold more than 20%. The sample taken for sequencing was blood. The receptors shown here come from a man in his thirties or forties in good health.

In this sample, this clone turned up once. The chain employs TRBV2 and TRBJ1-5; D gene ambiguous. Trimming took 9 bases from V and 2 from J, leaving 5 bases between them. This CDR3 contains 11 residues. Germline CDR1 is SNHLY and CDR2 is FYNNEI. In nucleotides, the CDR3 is TGTGCCAGTAGGGGCAATCAGCCCCAGCATTTT. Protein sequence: CASRGNQPQHF.

CDR3 bases: TGTGCCAGCAGCCTGACGTCCAACTATGGCTACACCTTC. It encodes CASSLTSNYGYTF. The rearrangement uses TRBV14 and TRBJ1-2; D gene uncertain. CDR1 and CDR2 from the germline V gene are SGHDN and FVKESK. V lost 4 bases and J 2 bases, leaving 8 bases between the germline ends. The CDR3 contains 13 residues.

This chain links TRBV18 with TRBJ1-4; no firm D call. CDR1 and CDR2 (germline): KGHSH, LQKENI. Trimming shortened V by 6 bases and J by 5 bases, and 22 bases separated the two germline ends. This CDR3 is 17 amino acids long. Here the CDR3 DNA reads TGTGCCAGCTCTCTCTTCCGCCACACGGACGAAAATGAAAAACTGTTTTTT. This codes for CASSLFRHTDENEKLFF.

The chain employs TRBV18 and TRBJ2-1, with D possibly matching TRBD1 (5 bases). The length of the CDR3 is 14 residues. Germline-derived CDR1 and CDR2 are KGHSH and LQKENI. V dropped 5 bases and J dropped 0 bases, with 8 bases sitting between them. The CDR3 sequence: CASSSQGSYNEQFF. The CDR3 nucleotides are TGTGCCAGCTCATCTCAGGGCTCCTACAATGAGCAGTTCTTC.

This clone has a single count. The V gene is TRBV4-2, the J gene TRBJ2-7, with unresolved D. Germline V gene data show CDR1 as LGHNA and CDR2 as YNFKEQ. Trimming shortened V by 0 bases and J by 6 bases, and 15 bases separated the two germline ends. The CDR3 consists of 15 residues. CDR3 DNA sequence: TGTGCCAGCAGCCAAGATCCCACAAGGATCGGCGAGCAGTACTTC. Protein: CASSQDPTRIGEQYF.

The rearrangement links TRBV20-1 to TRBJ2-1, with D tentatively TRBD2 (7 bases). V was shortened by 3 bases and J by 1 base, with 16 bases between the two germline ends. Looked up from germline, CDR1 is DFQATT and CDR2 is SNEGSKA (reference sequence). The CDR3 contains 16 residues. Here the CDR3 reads CSASVRGGSSYNEQFF. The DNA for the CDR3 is TGCAGTGCTAGTGTAAGGGGGGGTAGTTCCTACAATGAGCAGTTCTTC.

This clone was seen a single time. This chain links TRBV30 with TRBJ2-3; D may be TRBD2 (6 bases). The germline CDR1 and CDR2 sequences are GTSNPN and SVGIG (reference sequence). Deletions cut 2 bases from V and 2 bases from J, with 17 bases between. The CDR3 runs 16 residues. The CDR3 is CAWSPSSGVFTDTQYF. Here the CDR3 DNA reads TGTGCCTGGAGTCCATCATCGGGGGTTTTCACAGATACGCAGTATTTT.

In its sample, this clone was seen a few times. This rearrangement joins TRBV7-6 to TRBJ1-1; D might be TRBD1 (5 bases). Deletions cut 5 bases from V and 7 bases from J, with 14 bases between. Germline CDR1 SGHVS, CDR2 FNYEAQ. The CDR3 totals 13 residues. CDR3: CASSPRQFVEAFF. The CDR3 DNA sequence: TGTGCCAGCAGCCCCCGACAGTTCGTTGAAGCTTTCTTT. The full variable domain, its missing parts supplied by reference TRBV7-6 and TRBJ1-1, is GAGVSQSPRYKVTKRGQDVALRCDPISGHVSLYWYRQALGQGPEFLTYFNYEAQQDKSGLPNDRFSAERPEGSISTLTIQRTEQRDSAMYRCASSPRQFVEAFFGQGTRLTVV.

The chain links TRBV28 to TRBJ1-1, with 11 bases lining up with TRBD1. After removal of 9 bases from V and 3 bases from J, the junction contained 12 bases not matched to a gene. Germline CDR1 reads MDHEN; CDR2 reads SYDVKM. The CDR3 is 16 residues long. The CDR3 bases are TGTGCCAGTCCCCCCCCGGGACAGGGGGGAGACACTGAAGCTTTCTTT. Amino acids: CASPPPGQGGDTEAFF.

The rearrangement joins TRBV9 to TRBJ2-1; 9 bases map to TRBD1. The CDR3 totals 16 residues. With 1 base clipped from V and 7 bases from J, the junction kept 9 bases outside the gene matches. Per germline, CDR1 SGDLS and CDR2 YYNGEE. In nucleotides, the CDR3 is TGTGCCAGCAGCGTAACGGGGACAGGGATGGTAAATGAGCAGTTCTTC. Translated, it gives CASSVTGTGMVNEQFF.

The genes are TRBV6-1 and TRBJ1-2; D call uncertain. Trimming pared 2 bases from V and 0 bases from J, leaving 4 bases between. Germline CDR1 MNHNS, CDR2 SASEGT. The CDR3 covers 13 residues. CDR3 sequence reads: CASSESANYGYTF. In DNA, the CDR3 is TGTGCCAGCAGTGAATCGGCTAACTATGGCTACACCTTC.

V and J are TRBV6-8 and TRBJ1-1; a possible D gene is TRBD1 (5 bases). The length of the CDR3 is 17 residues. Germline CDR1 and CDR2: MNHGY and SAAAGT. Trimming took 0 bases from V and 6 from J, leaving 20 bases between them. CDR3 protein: CASSYSRRKGPGPEAFF. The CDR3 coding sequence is TGTGCCAGCAGTTACTCGCGTAGAAAGGGGCCAGGCCCTGAAGCTTTCTTT.

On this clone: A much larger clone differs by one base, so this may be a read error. The CDR3 DNA reads TGTGCCAGCAGCCAAGGGGACTCTGGAAACACCATATATTTT. Residues: CASSQGDSGNTIYF. The chain employs TRBV3-1 (or the pseudogene TRBV3-2) and TRBJ1-3; D gene unclear. The V and J ends lost 1 base and 0 bases respectively, with 4 bases between them. Per the germline V gene, CDR1 is LGHDT and CDR2 is YNNKEL (reference sequence). The CDR3 runs 14 residues.

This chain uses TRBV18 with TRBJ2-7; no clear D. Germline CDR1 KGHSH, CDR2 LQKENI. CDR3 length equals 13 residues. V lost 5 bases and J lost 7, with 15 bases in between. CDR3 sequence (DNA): TGTGCCAGCTCAGACAAGGGTTATGGGGAGCAGTACGTC. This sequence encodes CASSDKGYGEQYV.

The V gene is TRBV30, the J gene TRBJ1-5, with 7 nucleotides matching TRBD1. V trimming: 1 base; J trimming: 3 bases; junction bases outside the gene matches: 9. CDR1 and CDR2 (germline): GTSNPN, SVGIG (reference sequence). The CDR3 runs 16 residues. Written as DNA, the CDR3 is TGTGCCTGGAGTGCGCGGGGCAGGGGGAACAATCAGCCCCAGCATTTT. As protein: CAWSARGRGNNQPQHF.

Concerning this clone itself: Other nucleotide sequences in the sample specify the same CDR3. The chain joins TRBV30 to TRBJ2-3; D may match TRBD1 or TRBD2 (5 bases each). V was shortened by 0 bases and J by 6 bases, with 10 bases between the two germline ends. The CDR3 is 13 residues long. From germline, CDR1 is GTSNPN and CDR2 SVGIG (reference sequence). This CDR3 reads CAWSVRGADTQYF. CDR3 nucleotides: TGTGCCTGGAGTGTTCGGGGCGCGGATACGCAGTATTTT. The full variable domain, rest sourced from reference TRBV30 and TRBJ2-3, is SQTIHQWPATLVQPVGSPLSLECTVEGTSNPNLYWYRQAAGRGLQLLFYSVGIGQISSEVPQNLSASRPQDRQFILSSKKLLLSDSGFYLCAWSVRGADTQYFGPGTRLTVL.

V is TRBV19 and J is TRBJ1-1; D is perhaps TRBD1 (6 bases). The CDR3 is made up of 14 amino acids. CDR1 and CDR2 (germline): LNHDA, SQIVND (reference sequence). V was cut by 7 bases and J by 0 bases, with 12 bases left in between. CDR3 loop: CASMNRQVNTEAFF. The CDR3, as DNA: TGTGCCAGTATGAATAGACAGGTGAACACTGAAGCTTTCTTT. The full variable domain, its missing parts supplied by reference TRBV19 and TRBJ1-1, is DGGITQSPKYLFRKEGQNVTLSCEQNLNHDAMYWYRQDPGQGLRLIYYSQIVNDFQKGDIAEGYSVSREKKESFPLTVTSAQKNPTAFYLCASMNRQVNTEAFFGQGTRLTVV.

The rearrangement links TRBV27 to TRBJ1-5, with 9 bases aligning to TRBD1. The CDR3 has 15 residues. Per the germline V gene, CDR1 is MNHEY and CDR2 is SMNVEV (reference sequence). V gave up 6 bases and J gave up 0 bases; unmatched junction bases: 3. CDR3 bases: TGTGCCAGCAGGGGACAGGGATATAGCAATCAGCCCCAGCATTTT. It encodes CASRGQGYSNQPQHF.

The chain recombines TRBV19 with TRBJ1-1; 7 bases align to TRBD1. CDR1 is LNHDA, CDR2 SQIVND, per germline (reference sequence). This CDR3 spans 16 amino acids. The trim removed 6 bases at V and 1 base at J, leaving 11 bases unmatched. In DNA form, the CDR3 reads TGTGCCAGTAGCCTCGCGAGGGACAGACAGAACACTGAAGCTTTCTTT. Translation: CASSLARDRQNTEAFF.

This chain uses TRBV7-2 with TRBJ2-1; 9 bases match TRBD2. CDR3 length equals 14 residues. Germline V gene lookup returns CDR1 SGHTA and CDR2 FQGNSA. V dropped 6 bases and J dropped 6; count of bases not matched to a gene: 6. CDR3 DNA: TGTGCCAGCAGACCCCGCGGGGGGGTCAATGAGCAGTTCTTC. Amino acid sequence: CASRPRGGVNEQFF.

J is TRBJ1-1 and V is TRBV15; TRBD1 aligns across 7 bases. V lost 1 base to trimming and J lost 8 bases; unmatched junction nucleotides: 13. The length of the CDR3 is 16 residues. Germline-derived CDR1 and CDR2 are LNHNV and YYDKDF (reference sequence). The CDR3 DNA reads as TGTGCCACCAGCAGAGGCGGCCTAAGGCAGGGGGTAGAAGCTTTCTTT. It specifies CATSRGGLRQGVEAFF.

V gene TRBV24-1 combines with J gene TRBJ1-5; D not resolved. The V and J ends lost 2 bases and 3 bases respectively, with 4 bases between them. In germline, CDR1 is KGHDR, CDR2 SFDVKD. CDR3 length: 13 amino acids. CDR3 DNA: TGTGCCACCAGTGATTACCCCAATCAGCCCCAGCATTTT. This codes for CATSDYPNQPQHF.

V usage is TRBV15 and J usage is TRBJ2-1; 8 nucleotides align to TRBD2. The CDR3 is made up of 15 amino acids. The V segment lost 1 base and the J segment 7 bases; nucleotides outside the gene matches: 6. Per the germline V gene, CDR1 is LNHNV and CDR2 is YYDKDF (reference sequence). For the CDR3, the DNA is TGTGCCACCAGCAGAGGTCAGCGGGGGCTTAATGAGCAGTTCTTC. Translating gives CATSRGQRGLNEQFF.

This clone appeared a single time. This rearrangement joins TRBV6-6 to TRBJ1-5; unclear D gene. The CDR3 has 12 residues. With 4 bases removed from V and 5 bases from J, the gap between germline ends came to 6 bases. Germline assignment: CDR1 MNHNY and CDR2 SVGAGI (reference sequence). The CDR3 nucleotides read TGTGCCAGCAGTTCCCCTGATCAGCCCCAGCATTTT. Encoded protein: CASSSPDQPQHF.

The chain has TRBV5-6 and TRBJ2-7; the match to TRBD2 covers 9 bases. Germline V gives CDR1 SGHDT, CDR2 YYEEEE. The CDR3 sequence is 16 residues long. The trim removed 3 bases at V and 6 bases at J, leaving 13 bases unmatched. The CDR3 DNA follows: TGTGCCAGCAGCTGGTGGGCGGGGGGGCTCCCAGGCGAGCAGTACTTC. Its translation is CASSWWAGGLPGEQYF. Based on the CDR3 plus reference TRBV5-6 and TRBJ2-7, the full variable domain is DAGVTQSPTHLIKTRGQQVTLRCSPKSGHDTVSWYQQALGQGPQFIFQYYEEEERQRGNFPDRFSGHQFPNYSSELNVNALLLGDSALYLCASSWWAGGLPGEQYFGPGTRLTVT.

CDR3 loop: CASSQPGHLGDEQYV. As DNA, the CDR3 is TGTGCCAGCAGCCAACCCGGGCACCTTGGGGACGAGCAGTACGTC. This chain uses TRBV5-5 with TRBJ2-7; D is uncertain. The CDR3 contains 15 residues. Per the germline V gene, CDR1 is SGHKS and CDR2 is YYEKEE (reference sequence). Deletions cut 4 bases from V and 5 bases from J, with 19 bases between.

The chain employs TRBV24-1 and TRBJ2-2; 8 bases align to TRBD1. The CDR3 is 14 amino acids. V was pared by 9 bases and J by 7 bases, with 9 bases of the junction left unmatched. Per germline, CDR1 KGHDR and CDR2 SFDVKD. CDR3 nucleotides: TGTGCCACCGGCCCGACAGGGGTTGTCGGGGAGCTGTTTTTT. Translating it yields CATGPTGVVGELFF.